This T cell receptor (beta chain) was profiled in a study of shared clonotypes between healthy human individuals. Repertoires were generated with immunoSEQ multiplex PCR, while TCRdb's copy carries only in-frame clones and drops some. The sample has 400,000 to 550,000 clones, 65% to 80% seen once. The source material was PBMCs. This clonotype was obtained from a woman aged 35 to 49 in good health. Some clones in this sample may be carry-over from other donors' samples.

This CDR3 is CASSMGLAGQETQYF. The CDR3 DNA is TGTGCCAGCAGCATGGGACTAGCGGGACAAGAGACCCAGTACTTC. V is TRBV28 and J is TRBJ2-5, with 13 bases that match TRBD2. The V gene's germline CDR1 is MDHEN and CDR2 SYDVKM. With V trimmed by 6 bases and J by 2 bases, 3 bases remained unmatched. The CDR3 is 15 amino acids.